One and the same sample provided the 16 T cell receptor beta chains below, sequenced in a study of T-cell memory formation after mild COVID-19. TCRdb itself ran the 5' RACE reads through MiXCR, one entry per CDR3 protein. Of under 400,000 distinct CDR3 sequences in the sample, around 21% are singletons; the top ten hold around 12%. The sample consisted of PBMCs or a T cell subset sorted from them (not recorded which). Source of these receptors: an adult woman who had mild COVID-19 (a few samples of this study predate the infection). Cell type and time point are not known.

The rearrangement links TRBV20-1 to TRBJ1-2; D is perhaps TRBD1 (5 bases). This CDR3 region has 13 residues. V dropped 5 bases and J dropped 0 bases, with 10 bases sitting between them. Germline values: CDR1 DFQATT, CDR2 SNEGSKA (reference sequence). CDR3 nucleotides: TGCAGTGCTGAACAGGAGACTAACTATGGCTACACCTTC. This codes for CSAEQETNYGYTF.

This chain uses TRBV18 with TRBJ1-5; no clear D. Germline CDR1 is KGHSH and CDR2 is LQKENI. This CDR3 has 15 residues. Trimming left V 6 bases short and J 1 base short, with 13 bases between. CDR3 in DNA: TGTGCCAGCTCCCCCGCAATGGGAAGCAATCAGCCCCAGCATTTT. It encodes CASSPAMGSNQPQHF.

This clonotype was found a few times. The chain uses TRBV7-9 and TRBJ1-4; D is unclear. V was pared by 6 bases and J by 6 bases, with 17 bases between. Per germline, CDR1 SEHNR and CDR2 FQNEAQ (reference sequence). The CDR3 extends over 15 amino acids. CDR3 sequence: CASRTWGVGDEKLFF. CDR3 DNA sequence: TGTGCCAGCAGGACGTGGGGAGTCGGGGATGAAAAACTGTTTTTT.

The gene calls are TRBV5-1 and TRBJ1-6; 8 bases match TRBD1. The CDR3 is 14 residues long. The trim removed 5 bases at V and 6 bases at J, leaving 4 bases unmatched. Germline loops: CDR1 SGHRS, CDR2 YFSETQ. The CDR3 here is CASRPDRGNSPLHF. CDR3 DNA sequence: TGCGCCAGCAGGCCTGACAGGGGTAATTCACCCCTCCACTTT.

This clonotype was detected a few times. The CDR3 coding sequence is TGTGCCAGCAGTCCCCAAGATCAGCCCCAGCATTTT. This codes for CASSPQDQPQHF. The chain uses TRBV6-6 and TRBJ1-5, with no clear D. Trimming left V 5 bases short and J 5 bases short, with 7 bases between. This CDR3 has 12 amino acids. Germline V CDR1 and CDR2: MNHNY, SVGAGI (reference sequence).

In this sample, this clonotype turned up many times. The chain employs TRBV7-6 and TRBJ2-7, with unresolved D. V lost 5 bases, J lost 4 bases, and 12 bases lay in between. CDR1 and CDR2 (germline): SGHVS, FNYEAQ. CDR3 size: 13 residues. The DNA for the CDR3 is TGTGCCAGCAGCCCCCGCTTTCAGTACGAGCAGTACTTC. Residues: CASSPRFQYEQYF.

The chain employs TRBV6-2 or TRBV6-3 and TRBJ2-1, with D perhaps matching TRBD1 (6 bases). V shed 5 bases and J shed 8 bases, with 22 bases lying between them. This CDR3 has 16 amino acids. CDR1 is MNHEY, CDR2 SVGEGT, per germline. CDR3 amino acids: CASSTGWGHSLDEQFF. CDR3 coding DNA: TGTGCCAGCAGTACCGGTTGGGGACATTCCTTGGATGAGCAGTTCTTC.

J is TRBJ2-3 and V is TRBV7-2; 12 nucleotides match TRBD2. CDR1 and CDR2 (germline): SGHTA, FQGNSA. The CDR3 sequence is 16 residues long. V lost 5 bases, J lost 0 bases, and 3 bases stayed unmatched. The chain's CDR3 is CASSQTSGSSTDTQYF. For the CDR3, the DNA is TGTGCCAGCAGCCAGACTAGCGGGAGCAGCACAGATACGCAGTATTTT. Using reference TRBV7-2 and TRBJ2-3 for the parts outside the CDR3, the full variable domain is GAGVSQSPSNKVTEKGKDVELRCDPISGHTALYWYRQSLGQGLEFLIYFQGNSAPDKSGLPSDRFSAERTGGSVSTLTIQRTQQEDSAVYLCASSQTSGSSTDTQYFGPGTRLTVL.

This clonotype was seen repeatedly, ten times or more. The V gene is TRBV12-3 or TRBV12-4, the J gene TRBJ1-4, with D possibly matching TRBD1 (6 bases). Trimming removed 3 bases at V and 7 bases at J, with 15 bases between. The CDR3 extends over 15 amino acids. CDR3 residues: CASSFGRGGSEKLFF. The CDR3 DNA reads as TGTGCCAGCAGTTTCGGCAGGGGAGGAAGTGAAAAACTGTTTTTT.

This clonotype came up a few times. The chain links TRBV7-9 to TRBJ1-2; D is undetermined. This CDR3 is 14 amino acids long. The V gene lost 7 bases and the J gene lost 5 bases, with 17 bases spanning the gap. Germline CDR1 and CDR2: SEHNR and FQNEAQ (reference sequence). The CDR3 loop is CASTEPPTGYGYTF. In DNA form, the CDR3 reads TGTGCCAGCACCGAACCCCCAACTGGGTATGGCTACACCTTC.

The rearrangement joins TRBV24-1 to TRBJ2-3; no firm D call. CDR1 KGHDR and CDR2 SFDVKD come from the germline V gene. V was clipped by 0 bases and J by 3 bases, with 3 bases between them. There are 13 residues in the CDR3. The CDR3 here is CATSDLYTDTQYF. The CDR3 DNA is TGTGCCACCAGTGATTTGTATACAGATACGCAGTATTTT.

This clonotype showed up just a few times. The chain employs TRBV2 and TRBJ2-4; D is possibly TRBD1 (5 bases). CDR1 and CDR2 (germline): SNHLY, FYNNEI. The CDR3 spans 15 residues. V shed 3 bases and J shed 1 base, with 10 bases lying between them. CDR3 nucleotide sequence: TGTGCCAGCAGTGACAGGGTGATTGCCAAAAACATTCAGTACTTC. The encoded protein is CASSDRVIAKNIQYF.

This clonotype was recorded at least ten times. The V and J genes are TRBV2 and TRBJ1-2; 9 nucleotides align to TRBD1. In germline, CDR1 is SNHLY, CDR2 FYNNEI. The CDR3 runs to 16 residues. After removal of 3 bases from V and 4 bases from J, the junction contained 9 bases not matched to a gene. The CDR3 DNA sequence: TGTGCCAGCAGTGAGAACAGGGGGCGCGGAGGCTATGGCTACACCTTC. It is translated as CASSENRGRGGYGYTF. Full variable domain (outside the CDR3, taken from reference TRBV2 and TRBJ1-2): EPEVTQTPSHQVTQMGQEVILRCVPISNHLYFYWYRQILGQKVEFLVSFYNNEISEKSEIFDDQFSVERPDGSNFTLKIRSTKLEDSAMYFCASSENRGRGGYGYTFGSGTRLTVV.

The rearrangement links TRBV6-1 to TRBJ2-7; no definite D call. From germline, CDR1 is MNHNS and CDR2 SASEGT. This CDR3 spans 13 amino acids. Trimming left V 1 base short and J 9 bases short, with 13 bases between. CDR3 sequence: CASSEDQWAGQYF. In DNA form, the CDR3 reads TGTGCCAGCAGTGAAGATCAGTGGGCTGGGCAGTACTTC.

The genes are TRBV29-1 and TRBJ1-1; D remains ambiguous. V shed 6 bases and J shed 0 bases, with 11 bases lying between them. CDR1 is SQVTM, CDR2 ANQGSEA, per germline. This CDR3 contains 13 residues. Here the CDR3 reads CSVKDGMNTEAFF. The CDR3 DNA sequence: TGCAGCGTCAAGGACGGCATGAACACTGAAGCTTTCTTT.

J is TRBJ2-7 and V is TRBV20-1, with 9 bases aligning to TRBD1. Germline V gives CDR1 DFQATT, CDR2 SNEGSKA (reference sequence). The CDR3 length is 15 residues. V shed 1 base and J 3 bases; nucleotides not matched to a gene: 7. The CDR3 sequence: CSARVPGQGVYEQYF. The CDR3 nucleotides are TGCAGTGCTAGAGTGCCGGGACAGGGTGTCTACGAGCAGTACTTC.